The 25 T cell receptor beta chains given below trace back to one sample, sequenced in a study of technical replicates of blood from a handful of donors. Clones were sequenced by immunoSEQ multiplex PCR, and TCRdb holds only the in-frame ones, with some missing. Counted here are about 71,000 clones, around 89% occurring once; the ten biggest clones make up around 4.6%. The specimen sequenced was PBMCs. These receptors all come from a human donor in good health. Some clones in this sample may be carry-over from other donors' samples.

V is TRBV4-1 and J is TRBJ2-7; perhaps TRBD1 as D (6 bases). Germline CDR1 and CDR2: MGHRA and YSYEKL. The V gene lost 0 bases and the J gene lost 2 bases, with 14 bases spanning the gap. CDR3 length: 16 residues. CDR3 sequence reads: CASSQDGQGPTYEQYF. For the CDR3, the DNA is TGCGCCAGCAGCCAAGATGGGCAGGGGCCCACCTACGAGCAGTACTTC.

This clone has only one observation. The chain is built from TRBV7-9 and TRBJ1-3; maybe TRBD1 (6 bases). The CDR3 extends over 18 amino acids. Germline V gives CDR1 SEHNR, CDR2 FQNEAQ (reference sequence). Trimming cost V 4 bases and J 2 bases, with 21 bases left between them. The CDR3 DNA follows: TGTGCCAGCAGCTCCCCTTTCGTCCCACCAGGGGCTGGAAACACCATATATTTT. This sequence encodes CASSSPFVPPGAGNTIYF.

The chain combines TRBV19 with TRBJ2-1, with no clear D. V lost 10 bases, J lost 8 bases, and 21 bases lay in between. Germline CDR1 and CDR2: LNHDA and SQIVND (reference sequence). CDR3 size: 14 residues. CDR3 DNA: TGTGCCACCTACAGTTTGCCCTCCCCCGATGAGCAGTTCTTC. Translating gives CATYSLPSPDEQFF. The variable domain in full, completed from reference TRBV19 and TRBJ2-1, reads DGGITQSPKYLFRKEGQNVTLSCEQNLNHDAMYWYRQDPGQGLRLIYYSQIVNDFQKGDIAEGYSVSREKKESFPLTVTSAQKNPTAFYLCATYSLPSPDEQFFGPGTRLTVL.

The rearrangement uses TRBV7-2 and TRBJ2-5; tentative D call: TRBD1 (6 bases). The V and J ends lost 0 bases and 5 bases respectively, with 13 bases between them. CDR3 size: 15 residues. Germline V lookup: CDR1 SGHTA, CDR2 FQGNSA. CDR3 bases: TGTGCCAGCAGCTTAGCCGGACAGCAGCGGGAGACCCAGTACTTC. This codes for CASSLAGQQRETQYF.

V usage is TRBV19 and J usage is TRBJ1-4; D might be TRBD1 (5 bases). The V gene lost 3 bases and the J gene lost 7 bases, with 12 bases spanning the gap. The CDR3 has 14 residues. CDR1 is LNHDA, CDR2 SQIVND, per germline (reference sequence). The CDR3 loop reads CASSMAGSSEKLFF. The CDR3 nucleotides read TGTGCCAGTAGTATGGCAGGGTCCTCTGAAAAACTGTTTTTT.

V and J are TRBV5-1 and TRBJ2-3, with TRBD2 as a possible D gene (6 bases). The ends were cut back, 0 bases at V and 1 base at J, with 6 bases in the middle. CDR3 length equals 14 residues. The V gene's germline CDR1 is SGHRS and CDR2 YFSETQ. The CDR3 region is CASSLGGGTDTQYF. The CDR3 DNA is TGCGCCAGCAGCTTGGGGGGGGGCACAGATACGCAGTATTTT.

The sample holds one count of this clone. The rearrangement uses TRBV19 and TRBJ2-3; D call uncertain. Germline lookup yields CDR1 LNHDA and CDR2 SQIVND (reference sequence). This CDR3 contains 15 residues. Trimming took off 3 bases at V and 0 bases at J, with 10 bases between the two ends. The DNA for the CDR3 is TGTGCCAGTAGTATCTACTCCGGTAGCACAGATACGCAGTATTTT. This translates into CASSIYSGSTDTQYF.

Only a few counts were recorded for this clone. V and J are TRBV27 and TRBJ1-5; D not resolved. The CDR3 is made up of 15 amino acids. CDR1 and CDR2 (germline): MNHEY, SMNVEV (reference sequence). Trimming shortened V by 2 bases and J by 0 bases, and 8 bases separated the two germline ends. CDR3 bases: TGTGCCAGCAGTTTAGTCGCCTATAGCAATCAGCCCCAGCATTTT. This gives the protein CASSLVAYSNQPQHF.

This chain connects TRBV19 to TRBJ1-5, with 10 bases lining up with TRBD1. The CDR3 consists of 15 residues. Germline V gene lookup returns CDR1 LNHDA and CDR2 SQIVND (reference sequence). V dropped 4 bases and J dropped 8; count of bases not matched to a gene: 8. The CDR3 DNA reads as TGTGCCAGTAGTACTGACAGGGGGCAGGATAAGCCCCAGCATTTT. It encodes CASSTDRGQDKPQHF.

This clone was picked up a small number of times. This chain uses TRBV19 with TRBJ1-2; weak D call: TRBD1 (5 bases). The germline gives CDR1 LNHDA, CDR2 SQIVND (reference sequence). The ends were cut back, 9 bases at V and 0 bases at J, with 11 bases in the middle. This CDR3 has 13 amino acids. CDR3 loop: CASTDSANYGYTF. The CDR3 DNA is TGTGCCAGCACAGACAGCGCTAACTATGGCTACACCTTC.

V gene TRBV7-8 combines with J gene TRBJ1-3; D may be TRBD1 (6 bases). This CDR3 is 15 amino acids long. Between the trimmed V and J ends, which lost 5 bases and 7 bases, there was a span of 18 bases. Germline-derived CDR1 and CDR2 are SGHVS and FQNEAQ. CDR3 in DNA: TGTGCCAGCAGCCCCGATATTGCTCAGGGGAACACCATATATTTT. This translates into CASSPDIAQGNTIYF. The complete variable domain, with remaining parts taken from reference TRBV7-8 and TRBJ1-3, reads GAGVSQSPRYKVAKRGQDVALRCDPISGHVSLFWYQQALGQGPEFLTYFQNEAQLDKSGLPSDRFFAERPEGSVSTLKIQRTQQEDSAVYLCASSPDIAQGNTIYFGEGSWLTVV.

This chain joins TRBV25-1 and TRBJ2-7; TRBD2 agrees at 10 bases. The CDR3 has 15 amino acids. V was clipped by 4 bases and J by 2 bases; unmatched bases: 5. CDR1 and CDR2 (germline): MGHDK, SYGVNS. The CDR3: CASSADLAGAYEQYF. The CDR3 DNA reads as TGTGCCAGCAGTGCAGATCTAGCGGGGGCCTACGAGCAGTACTTC.

The rearrangement joins TRBV7-3 to TRBJ2-1; no firm D call. CDR1 SGHTA and CDR2 FQGTGA come from the germline V gene. V lost 3 bases and J lost 6, with 9 bases in between. CDR3 length: 13 amino acids. The CDR3 DNA reads as TGTGCCAGCAGCTTGGAATCGGGCAATGAGCAGTTCTTC. Translated: CASSLESGNEQFF.

V gene TRBV4-3 combines with J gene TRBJ2-3, with a tentative D call TRBD2 (6 bases). Germline CDR1 is LGHNA and CDR2 is YSLEER. V lost 0 bases, J lost 1 base, and 11 bases lay in between. The CDR3 is 16 amino acids. In nucleotides, the CDR3 is TGCGCCAGCAGCCAAGATCTTCCGGGGGGCACAGATACGCAGTATTTT. This gives the protein CASSQDLPGGTDTQYF.

This clone appeared a single time. DNA of the CDR3: TGCGCCAGCAGCTTGGCCGGGAATCCCACCTATGGCTACACCTTC. It specifies CASSLAGNPTYGYTF. This chain connects TRBV5-1 to TRBJ1-2, with D hard to call. This CDR3 comprises 15 residues. Germline CDR1 and CDR2: SGHRS and YFSETQ. The germline V and J ends were trimmed by 0 bases and 4 bases, with 13 bases remaining between them.

The V call is TRBV5-1, the J call TRBJ1-1, with a tentative D call TRBD1 (6 bases). CDR1 is SGHRS, CDR2 YFSETQ, per germline. The CDR3 length is 15 residues. Trimming removed 2 bases from V and 4 bases from J, with 15 bases in between. The chain's CDR3 is CASSLTQGGGTEAFF. Written as DNA, the CDR3 is TGCGCCAGCAGCTTAACACAGGGTGGGGGCACTGAAGCTTTCTTT.

The CDR3, as DNA: TGTGCCAGCAGCAGCCGTCGGGGAGAGCAGTACTTC. This codes for CASSSRRGEQYF. This chain joins TRBV2 and TRBJ2-7; D might be TRBD2 (5 bases). V lost 6 bases and J lost 7, with 13 bases in between. Germline V gene sequence: CDR1 SNHLY, CDR2 FYNNEI. The CDR3 loop spans 12 amino acids.

The rearrangement links TRBV7-9 to TRBJ1-1, with TRBD1 identical over 8 bases. Trimming cost V 6 bases and J 4 bases; bases outside gene matches: 4. The CDR3 contains 13 residues. Germline lookup yields CDR1 SEHNR and CDR2 FQNEAQ (reference sequence). The CDR3 sequence: CASRQTGATEAFF. CDR3 bases: TGTGCCAGCAGACAGACAGGGGCCACTGAAGCTTTCTTT.

The chain uses TRBV5-1 and TRBJ2-3; D may be TRBD2 (6 bases). CDR3 length equals 13 residues. Trimming stripped 5 bases from V and 7 bases from J, with 14 bases between. Germline assignment: CDR1 SGHRS and CDR2 YFSETQ. CDR3 protein: CASRGLRENTQYF. Written as DNA, the CDR3 is TGCGCCAGCAGGGGCCTCCGGGAGAATACGCAGTATTTT.

The chain combines TRBV5-1 with TRBJ2-7, with 8 bases aligning to TRBD2. From germline, CDR1 is SGHRS and CDR2 YFSETQ. V lost 4 bases and J lost 5; bases outside the gene matches: 23. The CDR3 runs to 19 residues. The CDR3 spells CASSTPSGSYPRREDEQYF. DNA of the CDR3: TGCGCCAGCAGCACACCAAGCGGGAGCTACCCTAGGCGGGAGGACGAGCAGTACTTC.

The rearrangement links TRBV10-3 to TRBJ2-7, with 7 bases fitting TRBD2. The germline V gene has CDR1 ENHRY and CDR2 SYGVKD. The CDR3 has 15 residues. V shed 6 bases and J 1 base; nucleotides not matched to a gene: 9. CDR3 DNA sequence: TGTGCCATCAGCCCCAAAGGGGAGGGGTCCTACGAGCAGTACTTC. It yields the protein CAISPKGEGSYEQYF.

Here the CDR3 reads CASSEERQTYEQYF. CDR3 DNA sequence: TGTGCCAGCAGTGAAGAGCGACAGACCTACGAGCAGTACTTC. V and J are TRBV2 and TRBJ2-7; possibly TRBD1 for D (5 bases). The germline V gene encodes CDR1 SNHLY and CDR2 FYNNEI. Trimming took off 1 base at V and 2 bases at J, with 9 bases between the two ends. The CDR3 is 14 residues long.

The chain recombines TRBV7-8 with TRBJ1-6; 7 nucleotides align to TRBD1. V shed 1 base, J shed 10 bases, and the junction held 4 bases outside the gene matches. CDR3 length: 14 amino acids. The germline V gene has CDR1 SGHVS and CDR2 FQNEAQ. In DNA, the CDR3 is TGTGCCAGCAGCTTAGTTCAGGGGGGATCACCCCTCCACTTT. Translated: CASSLVQGGSPLHF.

The rearrangement uses TRBV2 and TRBJ2-2, with D possibly being TRBD2 (6 bases). CDR1 SNHLY and CDR2 FYNNEI come from the germline V gene. V lost 10 bases to trimming and J lost 6 bases, with 9 bases between them. This CDR3 has 11 residues. Written as DNA, the CDR3 is TGTGCCACGACTAGTTCCGGGGAGCTGTTTTTT. It encodes CATTSSGELFF.

The chain uses TRBV7-9 and TRBJ2-7; 12 bases align to TRBD1. Germline V lookup: CDR1 SEHNR, CDR2 FQNEAQ (reference sequence). This CDR3 is built from 16 residues. V gave up 4 bases and J gave up 4 bases; unmatched junction bases: 8. The CDR3 DNA is TGTGCCAGCAGCTACCATCCGGGACAGGGGGCTTACGAGCAGTACTTC. Translated, it gives CASSYHPGQGAYEQYF.